The 30 T cell receptor beta chains given below trace back to one sample, sequenced in a study of T cell responses to AZD1222 COVID-19 vaccine. The repertoire was sequenced with immunoSEQ multiplex PCR; TCRdb's copy has only in-frame clones and lacks some. The sample includes some 130,000 clones, about nine tenths of them seen just once. The sample consisted of peripheral blood, taken 28 days after the second AZD1222 dose. The receptors were gathered from an adult who received the AZD1222 COVID-19 vaccine.

As regards this clone: Other DNA sequences in this sample translate to the same CDR3. V usage is TRBV5-1 and J usage is TRBJ2-1, with D possibly being TRBD1 or TRBD2 (5 bases each). This CDR3 is built from 13 residues. CDR1 SGHRS and CDR2 YFSETQ come from the germline V gene. Trimming took off 0 bases at V and 4 bases at J, with 5 bases between the two ends. CDR3 DNA: TGCGCCAGCAGCTTGGGGGGGTACAATGAGCAGTTCTTC. Protein product: CASSLGGYNEQFF.

The chain combines TRBV7-8 with TRBJ2-3, with TRBD2 matching 7 bases. The CDR3 sequence is 15 residues long. Germline V lookup: CDR1 SGHVS, CDR2 FQNEAQ. The V segment lost 4 bases and the J segment 1 base; nucleotides outside the gene matches: 5. CDR3: CASSSRGRGTDTQYF. The DNA for the CDR3 is TGTGCCAGCAGCTCAAGAGGGAGGGGCACAGATACGCAGTATTTT. Based on the CDR3 plus reference TRBV7-8 and TRBJ2-3, the full variable domain is GAGVSQSPRYKVAKRGQDVALRCDPISGHVSLFWYQQALGQGPEFLTYFQNEAQLDKSGLPSDRFFAERPEGSVSTLKIQRTQQEDSAVYLCASSSRGRGTDTQYFGPGTRLTVL.

This clone has only a few counts. The CDR3 reads CASSPQGGPGSSYGYTF. DNA for the CDR3: TGTGCCAGCAGCCCACAGGGTGGACCCGGATCGTCCTATGGCTACACCTTC. The chain recombines TRBV7-3 with TRBJ1-2; TRBD1 might be the D (6 bases). Trimming took 5 bases from V and 4 from J, leaving 23 bases between them. CDR1 is SGHTA, CDR2 FQGTGA, per germline. The CDR3 runs 17 residues.

The chain has TRBV12-5 and TRBJ2-3; D is perhaps TRBD2 (6 bases). V lost 7 bases and J 1 base, leaving 15 bases between the germline ends. Per germline, CDR1 LGHNT and CDR2 FRNRAP. CDR3 length equals 15 residues. The CDR3 loop is CASVLRDLGTDTQYF. The CDR3 coding sequence is TGTGCTAGTGTCCTGCGGGACTTGGGCACAGATACGCAGTATTTT.

This clone was seen a single time. V is TRBV5-1 and J is TRBJ2-3, with 8 bases that match TRBD2. Trimming at V came to 3 bases and at J to 5 bases, leaving 8 bases not matched to a gene. The CDR3 spans 15 residues. Germline-derived CDR1 and CDR2 are SGHRS and YFSETQ. The CDR3 sequence is CASSSSGSVGDTQYF. Here the CDR3 DNA reads TGCGCCAGCAGCTCCAGCGGGAGCGTTGGAGATACGCAGTATTTT.

This clone was counted once. This chain links TRBV28 with TRBJ2-7; D is perhaps TRBD1 (8 bases). This CDR3 has 17 amino acids. Germline loops: CDR1 MDHEN, CDR2 SYDVKM. V lost 4 bases and J 5 bases, leaving 24 bases between the germline ends. DNA for the CDR3: TGTGCCAGCAGTTGGACAGGGAGGGGAACCTCCGACCACGAGCAGTACTTC. The encoded protein is CASSWTGRGTSDHEQYF.

The rearrangement links TRBV2 to TRBJ2-2; 7 bases map to TRBD2. The CDR3 runs to 12 residues. Germline CDR1 reads SNHLY; CDR2 reads FYNNEI. With V trimmed by 11 bases and J by 7 bases, 7 bases remained unmatched. CDR3 sequence (DNA): TGTGCCGGTAAAGCGGGAATCGGGGAGCTGTTTTTT. It translates to CAGKAGIGELFF. The entire variable domain, with the rest obtained from reference TRBV2 and TRBJ2-2, is as follows: EPEVTQTPSHQVTQMGQEVILRCVPISNHLYFYWYRQILGQKVEFLVSFYNNEISEKSEIFDDQFSVERPDGSNFTLKIRSTKLEDSAMYFCAGKAGIGELFFGEGSRLTVL.

This chain uses TRBV9 with TRBJ2-3; D not certain. The ends were cut back, 4 bases at V and 3 bases at J, with 9 bases in the middle. CDR1 and CDR2 from the germline V gene are SGDLS and YYNGEE. The CDR3 is 13 residues long. The CDR3 is CASSTSTTDTQYF. In DNA, the CDR3 is TGTGCCAGCAGCACATCTACGACAGATACGCAGTATTTT.

V gene TRBV19 combines with J gene TRBJ1-1; D is unresolved. CDR1 and CDR2 from the germline V gene are LNHDA and SQIVND (reference sequence). V lost 1 base and J 4 bases, leaving 10 bases between the germline ends. This CDR3 contains 14 residues. This CDR3 is CASSIVGVATEAFF. The CDR3 nucleotides are TGTGCCAGTAGTATAGTCGGGGTAGCCACTGAAGCTTTCTTT.

The rearrangement uses TRBV5-1 and TRBJ2-5; TRBD2 matches 10 bases. Germline loops: CDR1 SGHRS, CDR2 YFSETQ. The CDR3 consists of 17 residues. Germline trimming cut 4 bases from V and 5 bases from J; bases unmatched to any gene: 14. The CDR3 coding sequence is TGCGCCAGCAGCACCGCTTCTAGCGGGAGTTGGGGGGAGACCCAGTACTTC. Translating it yields CASSTASSGSWGETQYF.

The rearrangement uses TRBV2 and TRBJ1-2, with a possible D match to TRBD1 (6 bases). Germline V gene data show CDR1 as SNHLY and CDR2 as FYNNEI. The CDR3 contains 13 residues. The V end lost 1 base, the J end lost 5 bases, and 8 bases lay between the germline ends. The CDR3 DNA reads as TGTGCCAGCAGTGAAGACAGGGTATATGGCTACACCTTC. Translation: CASSEDRVYGYTF. Together with reference TRBV2 and TRBJ1-2, the CDR3 gives the full variable domain: EPEVTQTPSHQVTQMGQEVILRCVPISNHLYFYWYRQILGQKVEFLVSFYNNEISEKSEIFDDQFSVERPDGSNFTLKIRSTKLEDSAMYFCASSEDRVYGYTFGSGTRLTVV.

With regard to this clone: With a much larger clone just one base away, this may be a read error. The genes are TRBV6-5 and TRBJ1-3; 7 bases are a match to TRBD1. The CDR3 is 14 amino acids. The germline V gene encodes CDR1 MNHEY and CDR2 SVGAGI. V lost 6 bases, J lost 0 bases, and 2 bases stayed unmatched. The CDR3 sequence: CASSPGGSGNTIYF. The CDR3, as DNA: TGTGCCAGCAGCCCAGGGGGCTCTGGAAACACCATATATTTT.

The chain is built from TRBV4-1 and TRBJ2-3, with D perhaps TRBD1 (7 bases). Trimming stripped 9 bases from V and 5 bases from J, with 15 bases between. The CDR3 runs 13 residues. Germline CDR1 and CDR2: MGHRA and YSYEKL. CDR3 nucleotides: TGCGCCAGTACGGCCCAGGGGGGAGATACGCAGTATTTT. It encodes CASTAQGGDTQYF.

This chain links TRBV29-1 with TRBJ2-7; the match to TRBD2 covers 13 bases. This CDR3 is 13 amino acids long. CDR1 is SQVTM and CDR2 is ANQGSEA in the germline V gene. V gave up 7 bases and J gave up 6 bases; unmatched junction bases: 6. The CDR3 loop is CSGGLAGVGEQYF. DNA of the CDR3: TGCAGCGGCGGACTAGCGGGAGTGGGCGAGCAGTACTTC.

The rearrangement joins TRBV10-3 to TRBJ2-1; 10 bases line up with TRBD2. Per the germline V gene, CDR1 is ENHRY and CDR2 is SYGVKD. After removal of 3 bases from V and 10 bases from J, the junction contained 12 bases not matched to a gene. This CDR3 spans 16 amino acids. For the CDR3, the DNA is TGTGCCATCAGTGATAGCGGGAGGAGACTAAATCGGGAGCAGTTCTTC. It specifies CAISDSGRRLNREQFF.

This chain uses TRBV29-1 with TRBJ1-1; 9 bases are a match to TRBD1. V trimming: 7 bases; J trimming: 0 bases; junction bases outside the gene matches: 3. The CDR3 length is 13 residues. The germline V gene encodes CDR1 SQVTM and CDR2 ANQGSEA. DNA of the CDR3: TGCAGCGCCCGGGACAGGGTGAACACTGAAGCTTTCTTT. Protein product: CSARDRVNTEAFF.

The V gene is TRBV5-8, the J gene TRBJ2-7; D might be TRBD1 (5 bases). Germline CDR1 is SGHTS and CDR2 is YDEGEE. V lost 3 bases to trimming and J lost 1 base, with 14 bases between them. This CDR3 is 15 amino acids long. CDR3 sequence: CASSSRQTGSYEQYF. CDR3 DNA sequence: TGTGCCAGCAGCTCAAGACAGACTGGTTCCTACGAGCAGTACTTC.

J is TRBJ2-3 and V is TRBV20-1; D gene ambiguous. Trimming cost V 5 bases and J 6 bases, with 6 bases left between them. The CDR3 length is 10 residues. Germline CDR1 DFQATT, CDR2 SNEGSKA (reference sequence). This CDR3 is CSASQDTQYF. CDR3 in DNA: TGCAGTGCTTCCCAGGATACGCAGTATTTT.

This clone appeared once. V gene TRBV18 combines with J gene TRBJ2-2; TRBD1 aligns across 7 bases. The CDR3 consists of 14 residues. Germline V gene lookup returns CDR1 KGHSH and CDR2 LQKENI. V lost 4 bases to trimming and J lost 5 bases; unmatched junction nucleotides: 4. The CDR3 bases are TGTGCCAGCTCACAAGAACAGGGGACCGGGGAGCTGTTTTTT. This sequence encodes CASSQEQGTGELFF. The complete variable domain, with remaining parts taken from reference TRBV18 and TRBJ2-2, reads NAGVMQNPRHLVRRRGQEARLRCSPMKGHSHVYWYRQLPEEGLKFMVYLQKENIIDESGMPKERFSAEFPKEGPSILRIQQVVRGDSAAYFCASSQEQGTGELFFGEGSRLTVL.

The rearrangement uses TRBV23-1 and TRBJ2-2, with no clear D. TRBV23-1 belongs to the ORF category, with a function that is uncertain. The CDR3 is made up of 16 amino acids. Trimming left V 0 bases short and J 3 bases short, with 11 bases between. The DNA of the CDR3 is TGCGCCAGCAGTCAATCCTGTCCCTACGACACCGGGGAGCTGTTTTTT. Its protein product is CASSQSCPYDTGELFF.

V is TRBV24-1 and J is TRBJ2-1; 10 bases are a match to TRBD2. The CDR3 has 17 residues. Germline CDR1 KGHDR, CDR2 SFDVKD. V was pared by 5 bases and J by 4 bases, with 10 bases of the junction left unmatched. For the CDR3, the DNA is TGTGCCACCAGTGGTAATCTAGCGGGGGTTCTATACAATGAGCAGTTCTTC. Protein: CATSGNLAGVLYNEQFF.

V usage is TRBV21-1 and J usage is TRBJ2-3; the DNA was not used to check the table's D call, TRBD1. TRBV21-1 is deemed a pseudogene. The CDR3 totals 14 residues. The CDR3 nucleotides are TGTGCCAGCAGCAGGACAGGGGGCCCAGATACGCAGTATTTT. It translates to CASSRTGGPDTQYF.

The chain combines TRBV15 with TRBJ2-5; no definite D call. V lost 1 base and J 1 base, leaving 7 bases between the germline ends. In germline, CDR1 is LNHNV, CDR2 YYDKDF (reference sequence). There are 14 residues in the CDR3. The CDR3 here is CATSRVGFQETQYF. CDR3 nucleotide sequence: TGTGCCACCAGCAGAGTGGGGTTCCAAGAGACCCAGTACTTC.

This chain joins TRBV5-1 and TRBJ2-2; D not resolved. Germline assignment: CDR1 SGHRS and CDR2 YFSETQ. The V gene lost 2 bases and the J gene lost 3 bases, with 2 bases spanning the gap. The CDR3 consists of 12 residues. The DNA for the CDR3 is TGCGCCAGCAGCTTTGACACCGGGGAGCTGTTTTTT. Translated: CASSFDTGELFF.

The V and J genes are TRBV5-1 and TRBJ2-3; D is undetermined. This CDR3 is 14 amino acids long. Trimming left V 1 base short and J 2 bases short, with 8 bases between. Germline CDR1 reads SGHRS; CDR2 reads YFSETQ. CDR3 region: CASSLPSVTDTQYF. The CDR3 bases are TGCGCCAGCAGCTTGCCGAGTGTCACAGATACGCAGTATTTT.

The rearrangement uses TRBV10-3 and TRBJ1-2; no reliable D call. The CDR3 loop spans 15 amino acids. Germline-derived CDR1 and CDR2 are ENHRY and SYGVKD. V lost 4 bases, J lost 3 bases, and 15 bases lay in between. The CDR3 region is CAISAGELLDYGYTF. The CDR3 DNA reads as TGTGCCATCAGTGCCGGGGAGCTTTTGGACTATGGCTACACCTTC.

This sequence joins TRBV18 and TRBJ2-3; D is possibly TRBD2 (5 bases). The CDR3 has 16 amino acids. In germline, CDR1 is KGHSH, CDR2 LQKENI. V was clipped by 6 bases and J by 3 bases, with 19 bases between them. This CDR3 is CASSSQTSGGTDTQYF. In DNA, the CDR3 is TGTGCCAGCTCTTCTCAGACATCCGGAGGTACAGATACGCAGTATTTT.

The rearrangement joins TRBV7-8 to TRBJ2-2; D ambiguous. Germline V CDR1 and CDR2: SGHVS, FQNEAQ. V was pared by 2 bases and J by 1 base, with 8 bases between. This CDR3 has 15 amino acids. The CDR3 here is CASSLLGLNTGELFF. The DNA of the CDR3 is TGTGCCAGCAGCTTACTGGGCTTGAACACCGGGGAGCTGTTTTTT.

This chain uses TRBV27 with TRBJ2-1; 11 bases fit TRBD1. The CDR3 is made up of 15 amino acids. The V and J ends lost 2 bases and 6 bases, in that order; junction bases with no gene match: 3. Germline V gene lookup returns CDR1 MNHEY and CDR2 SMNVEV (reference sequence). CDR3 loop: CASSLRTGGPNEQFF. The CDR3 DNA reads TGTGCCAGCAGTTTAAGGACAGGGGGCCCCAATGAGCAGTTCTTC.

The chain carries TRBV13 and TRBJ1-3; tentative D call: TRBD1 (5 bases). The germline CDR1 and CDR2 sequences are PRHDT and FYEKMQ (reference sequence). This CDR3 has 16 amino acids. The V end was cut by 5 bases, the J end by 0 bases, with 14 bases between. The CDR3 here is CASSTGRTISGNTIYF. The CDR3 DNA sequence: TGTGCCAGCAGCACAGGACGGACAATCTCTGGAAACACCATATATTTT.